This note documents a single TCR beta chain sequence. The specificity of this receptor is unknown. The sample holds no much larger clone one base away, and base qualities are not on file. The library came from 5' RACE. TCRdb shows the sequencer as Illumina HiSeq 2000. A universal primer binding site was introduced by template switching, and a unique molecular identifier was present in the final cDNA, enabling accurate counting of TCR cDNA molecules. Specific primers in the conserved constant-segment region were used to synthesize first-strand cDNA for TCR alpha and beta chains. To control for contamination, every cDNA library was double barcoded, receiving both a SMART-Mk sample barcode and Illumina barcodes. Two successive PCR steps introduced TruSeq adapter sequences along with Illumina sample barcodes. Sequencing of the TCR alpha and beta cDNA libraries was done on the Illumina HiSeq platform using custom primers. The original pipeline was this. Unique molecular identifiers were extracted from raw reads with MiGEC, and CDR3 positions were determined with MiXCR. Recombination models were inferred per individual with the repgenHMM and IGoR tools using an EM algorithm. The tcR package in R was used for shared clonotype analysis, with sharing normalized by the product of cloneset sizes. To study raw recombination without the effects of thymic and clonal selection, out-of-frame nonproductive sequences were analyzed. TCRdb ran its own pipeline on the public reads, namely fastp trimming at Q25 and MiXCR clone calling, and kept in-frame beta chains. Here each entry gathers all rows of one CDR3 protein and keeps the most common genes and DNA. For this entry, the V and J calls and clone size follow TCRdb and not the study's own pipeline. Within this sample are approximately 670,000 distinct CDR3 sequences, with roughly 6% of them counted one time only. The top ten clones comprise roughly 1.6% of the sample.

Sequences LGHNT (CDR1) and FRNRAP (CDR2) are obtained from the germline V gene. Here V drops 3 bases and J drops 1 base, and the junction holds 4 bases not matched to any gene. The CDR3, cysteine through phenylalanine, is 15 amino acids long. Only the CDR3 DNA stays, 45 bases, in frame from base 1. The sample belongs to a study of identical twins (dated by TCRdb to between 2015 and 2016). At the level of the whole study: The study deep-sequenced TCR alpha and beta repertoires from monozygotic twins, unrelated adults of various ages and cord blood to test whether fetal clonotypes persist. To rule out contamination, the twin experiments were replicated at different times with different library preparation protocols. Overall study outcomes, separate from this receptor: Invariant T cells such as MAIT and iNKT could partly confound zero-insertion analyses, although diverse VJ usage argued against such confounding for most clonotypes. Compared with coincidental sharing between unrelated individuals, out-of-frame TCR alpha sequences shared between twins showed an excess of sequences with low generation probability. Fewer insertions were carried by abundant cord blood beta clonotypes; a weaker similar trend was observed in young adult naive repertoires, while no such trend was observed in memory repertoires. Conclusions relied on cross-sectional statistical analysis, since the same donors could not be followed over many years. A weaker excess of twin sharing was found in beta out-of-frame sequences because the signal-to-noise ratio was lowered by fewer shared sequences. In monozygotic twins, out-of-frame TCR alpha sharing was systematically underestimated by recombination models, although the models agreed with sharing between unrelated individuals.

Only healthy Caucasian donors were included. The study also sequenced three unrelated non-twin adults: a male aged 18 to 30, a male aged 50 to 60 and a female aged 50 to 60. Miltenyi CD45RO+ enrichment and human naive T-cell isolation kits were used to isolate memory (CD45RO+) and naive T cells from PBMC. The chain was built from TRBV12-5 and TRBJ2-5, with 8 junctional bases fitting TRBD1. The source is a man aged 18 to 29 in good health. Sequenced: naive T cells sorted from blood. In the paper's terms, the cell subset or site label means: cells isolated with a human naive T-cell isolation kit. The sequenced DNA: TGTGCTAGTGGTTTAGGTCAGGGGGCCCAAGAGACCCAGTACTTC. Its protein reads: CASGLGQGAQETQYF.